The 27 T cell receptor beta chains reported below all come from one sample, sequenced in a study of shared clonotypes between healthy human individuals. Clones were read by immunoSEQ multiplex PCR, and TCRdb kept only the in-frame ones, dropping some. There are some 2.3 million clones in the sample; more than 80% occur only once, and about 0.39% lies in the top ten. The specimen sequenced was naive CD4+ T cells from PBMCs. Specified subset: CD45RA+ positively selected. The receptors come from a man between 18 and 29 years old in good health. Some clones in this sample may be carry-over from other donors' samples.

The chain is built from TRBV4-2 and TRBJ2-1; TRBD2 is a possible D gene (7 bases). Looked up from germline, CDR1 is LGHNA and CDR2 is YNFKEQ. V was trimmed by 2 bases and J by 9 bases, leaving 14 bases between them. The CDR3 totals 14 residues. This CDR3 is CASSQRGGDGEQFF. CDR3 nucleotide sequence: TGTGCCAGCAGCCAAAGGGGGGGGGATGGTGAGCAGTTCTTC.

The chain uses TRBV2 and TRBJ2-1; 7 positions match TRBD2. The germline gives CDR1 SNHLY, CDR2 FYNNEI. The CDR3 runs 14 residues. Trimming at V came to 4 bases and at J to 9 bases, leaving 9 bases not matched to a gene. The CDR3 DNA sequence: TGTGCCAGCAGTGGCGGGCGGGAGAGGCGTGAGCAGTTCTTC. It translates to CASSGGRERREQFF.

This chain joins TRBV7-3 and TRBJ2-7; D uncertain. V lost 1 base and J lost 5, with 9 bases in between. Germline V gives CDR1 SGHTA, CDR2 FQGTGA. CDR3 length: 13 amino acids. The CDR3 bases are TGTGCCAGCAGCTTAATAGGAATGAACGAGCAGTACTTC. It encodes CASSLIGMNEQYF.

V and J are TRBV2 and TRBJ1-2, with D tentatively TRBD1 (6 bases). V was trimmed by 6 bases and J by 4 bases, leaving 12 bases between them. This CDR3 is 13 amino acids long. Germline loops: CDR1 SNHLY, CDR2 FYNNEI. This CDR3 reads CASSADSPYGYTF. In nucleotides, the CDR3 is TGTGCCAGCAGCGCGGACAGTCCCTATGGCTACACCTTC.

In regard to this clone: Mismatch with germline at one junction end may stem from a read error. This sample also contains other DNA sequences that code for the same CDR3. This chain connects TRBV5-1 to TRBJ2-5; perhaps D is TRBD1 or TRBD2 (5 bases each). The CDR3 is made up of 13 amino acids. Per germline, CDR1 SGHRS and CDR2 YFSETQ. CDR3 sequence: CASSLGVQETQYF. In nucleotides, the CDR3 is TGCGCCAGCAGTTTGGGGGTACAAGAGACCCAGTACTTC.

This chain joins TRBV6-4 and TRBJ2-3; D perhaps matches TRBD2 (6 bases). Germline V gene sequence: CDR1 MRHNA, CDR2 SNTAGT. The length of the CDR3 is 16 residues. Trimming took 3 bases from V and 4 from J, leaving 17 bases between them. The CDR3 DNA sequence: TGTGCCAGCAGTGATAGGGCGGGGAGATCGCCAGATACGCAGTATTTT. Translating gives CASSDRAGRSPDTQYF.

The chain recombines TRBV14 with TRBJ1-2; D unclear. Between the trimmed V and J ends, which lost 3 bases and 8 bases, there was a span of 10 bases. CDR3 length: 12 amino acids. CDR1 and CDR2 (germline): SGHDN, FVKESK. The CDR3 sequence is CASSQVGEGYTF. DNA of the CDR3: TGTGCCAGCAGCCAGGTTGGGGAAGGCTACACCTTC.

Note on this clone: The sample holds other DNA sequences that translate to the same CDR3. In DNA, the CDR3 is TGTGCCAGCAGCCTCCCGGGACAGGGTGGGGAAAAACTGTTTTTT. Translation: CASSLPGQGGEKLFF. The J gene is TRBJ1-4, the V gene TRBV28; TRBD1 agrees at 9 bases. The V segment lost 6 bases and the J segment 8 bases; nucleotides outside the gene matches: 10. Per the germline V gene, CDR1 is MDHEN and CDR2 is SYDVKM. CDR3 length: 15 residues.

This clone was recorded a few times. The identical CDR3 is also encoded by other nucleotide sequences in the sample. The chain combines TRBV7-3 with TRBJ1-1, with D hard to call. This CDR3 has 13 amino acids. V lost 5 bases, J lost 2 bases, and 9 bases lay in between. Germline V gives CDR1 SGHTA, CDR2 FQGTGA. This chain's CDR3 is CASSSGSNTEAFF. The DNA for the CDR3 is TGTGCCAGCAGCAGCGGGAGCAACACTGAAGCTTTCTTT.

The chain carries TRBV28 and TRBJ1-3; D call uncertain. The germline V and J ends were trimmed by 6 bases and 4 bases, with 13 bases remaining between them. Germline lookup yields CDR1 MDHEN and CDR2 SYDVKM. The CDR3 sequence is 14 residues long. As DNA, the CDR3 is TGTGCCAGCAGCCCCCCCGGACGGGGAAACACCATATATTTT. This codes for CASSPPGRGNTIYF.

V is TRBV28 and J is TRBJ1-2; 8 positions agree with TRBD1. From germline, CDR1 is MDHEN and CDR2 SYDVKM. The CDR3 is made up of 14 amino acids. The junction had 4 bases not matched to a gene; V was cut back by 5 bases and J by 2 bases. CDR3 sequence: CASSTGGSNYGYTF. As DNA, the CDR3 is TGTGCCAGCAGTACAGGGGGTTCGAACTATGGCTACACCTTC.

The V and J genes are TRBV10-2 and TRBJ2-7; 11 nucleotides match TRBD1. The J segment lost 3 bases and the V segment lost 7 bases, leaving 5 bases of the junction unmatched. The CDR3 sequence is 14 residues long. From germline, CDR1 is WSHSY and CDR2 SAAADI. CDR3 in amino acids: CASNPGTGGYEQYF. For the CDR3, the DNA is TGCGCCAGCAACCCCGGGACAGGGGGCTACGAGCAGTACTTC.

The table lists this clone with a few counts. This chain joins TRBV28 and TRBJ1-1, with D unclear. Germline lookup yields CDR1 MDHEN and CDR2 SYDVKM. CDR3 length: 11 residues. V was cut by 4 bases and J by 4 bases, with 4 bases left in between. The CDR3 spells CASSYSTEAFF. In nucleotides, the CDR3 is TGTGCCAGCAGTTACTCCACTGAAGCTTTCTTT.

V usage is TRBV4-2 and J usage is TRBJ2-3; no firm D call. Looked up from germline, CDR1 is LGHNA and CDR2 is YNFKEQ. V lost 1 base and J lost 0, with 8 bases in between. The CDR3 has 15 amino acids. The CDR3 sequence: CASSQGLPSTDTQYF. The CDR3 DNA sequence: TGTGCCAGCAGCCAAGGGCTTCCTAGCACAGATACGCAGTATTTT.

The genes are TRBV28 and TRBJ1-3; 7 bases line up with TRBD1. This CDR3 spans 13 amino acids. Unmatched junction bases numbered 6, after V lost 10 bases and J lost 3 bases. The germline V gene encodes CDR1 MDHEN and CDR2 SYDVKM. CDR3 DNA sequence: TGTGCCACCAGGACAGGTCTTGGAAACACCATATATTTT. Protein sequence: CATRTGLGNTIYF. Supplemented by reference TRBV28 and TRBJ1-3, the full variable domain reads DVKVTQSSRYLVKRTGEKVFLECVQDMDHENMFWYRQDPGLGLRLIYFSYDVKMKEKGDIPEGYSVSREKKERFSLILESASTNQTSMYLCATRTGLGNTIYFGEGSWLTVV.

This chain uses TRBV19 with TRBJ1-1, with D unresolved. The CDR3 contains 13 residues. Germline CDR1 is LNHDA and CDR2 is SQIVND (reference sequence). V lost 3 bases and J lost 0, with 5 bases in between. The CDR3 DNA reads TGTGCCAGTAGTATTATCGTGAACACTGAAGCTTTCTTT. Translation: CASSIIVNTEAFF.

This clone was detected only once. The J gene is TRBJ2-7, the V gene TRBV18, with 7 bases fitting TRBD2. V trimming: 6 bases; J trimming: 2 bases; junction bases outside the gene matches: 4. The CDR3 is made up of 13 amino acids. Germline V gene data show CDR1 as KGHSH and CDR2 as LQKENI. CDR3 nucleotides: TGTGCCAGCTCCCGACTAGCAGCCTACGAGCAGTACTTC. This sequence encodes CASSRLAAYEQYF.

This chain joins TRBV11-3 and TRBJ1-4, with D tentatively TRBD1 (6 bases). The germline V gene has CDR1 SGHNT and CDR2 YENEEA. The CDR3 has 19 amino acids. V was clipped by 6 bases and J by 8 bases, with 31 bases between them. The DNA of the CDR3 is TGTGCCAGCAGTCTACGCTTAGGTGTCCTACAGGGTAGTGGGGAAAAACTGTTTTTT. It specifies CASSLRLGVLQGSGEKLFF.

The chain is built from TRBV9 and TRBJ2-1; 11 bases are a match to TRBD2. Germline V gene lookup returns CDR1 SGDLS and CDR2 YYNGEE. The CDR3 length is 14 residues. Trimming took 0 bases from V and 10 from J; bases not matched to a gene: 3. CDR3 nucleotide sequence: TGTGCCAGCAGCGTAGTAGCGGGAGGGTTCGAGCAGTTCTTC. Translating it yields CASSVVAGGFEQFF. Full variable domain (missing parts from reference TRBV9 and TRBJ2-1): DSGVTQTPKHLITATGQRVTLRCSPRSGDLSVYWYQQSLDQGLQFLIQYYNGEERAKGNILERFSAQQFPDLHSELNLSSLELGDSALYFCASSVVAGGFEQFFGPGTRLTVL.

The J gene is TRBJ2-5, the V gene TRBV29-1; D call uncertain. The length of the CDR3 is 15 residues. V dropped 2 bases and J dropped 5 bases, with 18 bases sitting between them. The germline V gene encodes CDR1 SQVTM and CDR2 ANQGSEA. CDR3 sequence reads: CSVETPSRIGETQYF. CDR3 coding DNA: TGCAGCGTTGAAACCCCCTCGAGGATCGGGGAGACCCAGTACTTC.

The genes are TRBV5-1 and TRBJ1-1; TRBD1 is a possible D gene (5 bases). Trimming cost V 1 base and J 0 bases, with 13 bases left between them. The CDR3 length is 16 residues. Germline CDR1 is SGHRS and CDR2 is YFSETQ. The CDR3 region has the DNA TGCGCCAGCAGCTTGAGGGGTAGGAGTTTGAACACTGAAGCTTTCTTT. It encodes CASSLRGRSLNTEAFF. Combining the CDR3 with reference TRBV5-1 and TRBJ1-1 gives the whole variable domain KAGVTQTPRYLIKTRGQQVTLSCSPISGHRSVSWYQQTPGQGLQFLFEYFSETQRNKGNFPGRFSGRQFSNSRSEMNVSTLELGDSALYLCASSLRGRSLNTEAFFGQGTRLTVV.

The chain combines TRBV6-5 with TRBJ2-1; D gene unclear. This CDR3 spans 11 amino acids. The V and J ends lost 6 bases and 5 bases respectively, with 5 bases between them. CDR1 MNHEY and CDR2 SVGAGI come from the germline V gene. DNA of the CDR3: TGTGCCAGCAGCGCCAACAATGAGCAGTTCTTC. This codes for CASSANNEQFF.

J is TRBJ2-3 and V is TRBV9, with 8 bases matching TRBD2. Germline V gene sequence: CDR1 SGDLS, CDR2 YYNGEE. This CDR3 region has 15 residues. J gave up 4 bases and V 4 bases, and 8 bases lay outside the gene matches. Here the CDR3 DNA reads TGTGCCAGCAGCTCCCAGCGGGAGTCCCCAGATACGCAGTATTTT. It translates to CASSSQRESPDTQYF. Full variable domain (missing parts from reference TRBV9 and TRBJ2-3): DSGVTQTPKHLITATGQRVTLRCSPRSGDLSVYWYQQSLDQGLQFLIQYYNGEERAKGNILERFSAQQFPDLHSELNLSSLELGDSALYFCASSSQRESPDTQYFGPGTRLTVL.

This rearrangement joins TRBV6-4 to TRBJ1-1; tentative D call: TRBD1 (6 bases). This CDR3 spans 13 amino acids. With 6 bases removed from V and 2 bases from J, the gap between germline ends came to 10 bases. Germline lookup yields CDR1 MRHNA and CDR2 SNTAGT. CDR3 in amino acids: CASRPGTNTEAFF. The CDR3 DNA reads as TGTGCCAGCAGGCCCGGGACAAACACTGAAGCTTTCTTT.

The gene calls are TRBV7-2 and TRBJ1-3; D gene unclear. The CDR3 runs to 13 residues. Trimming removed 5 bases at V and 0 bases at J, with 5 bases between. Germline CDR1 SGHTA, CDR2 FQGNSA. CDR3 loop: CASSASSGNTIYF. As DNA, the CDR3 is TGTGCCAGCAGCGCCTCCTCTGGAAACACCATATATTTT.

The chain employs TRBV28 and TRBJ2-5; 10 positions match TRBD1. Germline CDR1 reads MDHEN; CDR2 reads SYDVKM. The junction had 14 bases not matched to a gene; V was cut back by 3 bases and J by 1 base. The CDR3 loop spans 19 amino acids. CDR3 region: CASSFRWGRQGATQETQYF. Here the CDR3 DNA reads TGTGCCAGCAGTTTTCGCTGGGGTAGACAGGGGGCAACCCAAGAGACCCAGTACTTC.

The chain employs TRBV28 and TRBJ1-2; perhaps TRBD1 as D (6 bases). V lost 3 bases and J 2 bases, leaving 16 bases between the germline ends. The length of the CDR3 is 16 residues. Germline CDR1 MDHEN, CDR2 SYDVKM. CDR3 coding DNA: TGTGCCAGCAGTTTCCGGGACACAAGGGCCAACTATGGCTACACCTTC. It encodes CASSFRDTRANYGYTF.